These 2 T cell receptor beta chains share one sample of origin, sequenced in a study. Each CDR3 protein is one row after TCRdb ran MiXCR on the RT-PCR reads. The top ten hold 9.9% of the sample, which has about 1,400 distinct CDR3 sequences, roughly 33% seen once. Sequenced sample: memory CD4+ T cells from salivary gland. All receptors come from a female donor with primary Sjogren's syndrome.

The V and J genes are TRBV7-9 and TRBJ2-3; 12 nucleotides line up with TRBD2. The CDR3 length is 16 residues. Germline CDR1 SEHNR, CDR2 FQNEAQ (reference sequence). V was clipped by 4 bases and J by 2 bases; unmatched bases: 4. This CDR3 reads CASSSGLAGSTDTQYF. CDR3 DNA sequence: TGTGCCAGCAGCTCGGGACTAGCGGGTTCCACAGATACGCAGTATTTT. Together with reference TRBV7-9 and TRBJ2-3, the CDR3 gives the full variable domain: DTGVSQNPRHKITKRGQNVTFRCDPISEHNRLYWYRQTLGQGPEFLTYFQNEAQLEKSRLLSDRFSAERPKGSFSTLEIQRTEQGDSAMYLCASSSGLAGSTDTQYFGPGTRLTVL.

The CDR3: CASSREQLNYEQYF. CDR3 DNA sequence: TGCGCCAGCAGCCGAGAACAGCTGAACTACGAGCAGTACTTC. The chain combines TRBV4-1 with TRBJ2-7; unclear D gene. The V end lost 4 bases, the J end lost 3 bases, and 13 bases lay between the germline ends. This CDR3 has 14 residues. Germline CDR1 and CDR2: MGHRA and YSYEKL.